The T cell receptor beta chain under discussion was sequenced for a study of naive and memory T cell subsets. Blood and skin TCR RNA was reverse transcribed with alpha and beta constant primers. A single record per CDR3 protein comes from TCRdb applying MiXCR to the UMI-ligation and nested PCR reads. The sample yields under 20,000 distinct CDR3 sequences, less than 9.5% seen once. Treatment denoted: skin biopsy from PPD injection site in Mantoux-positive individual. Input was roughly 1 to 1000 ng of DNase-treated total RNA without cell sorting. Specimen: skin, collected from a tuberculin skin test site. The receptor's source is an adult in good health.

The DNA for the CDR3 is TGCAGTGCTACCCATAGACAGGGGGTTGTCGGAGAGACCCAGTACTTC. Translation gives CSATHRQGVVGETQYF. V and J are TRBV20-1 and TRBJ2-5; 9 nucleotides align to TRBD1. With V trimmed by 4 bases and J by 4 bases, 13 bases remained unmatched. This CDR3 has 16 amino acids. Germline V gene lookup returns CDR1 DFQATT and CDR2 SNEGSKA (reference sequence).